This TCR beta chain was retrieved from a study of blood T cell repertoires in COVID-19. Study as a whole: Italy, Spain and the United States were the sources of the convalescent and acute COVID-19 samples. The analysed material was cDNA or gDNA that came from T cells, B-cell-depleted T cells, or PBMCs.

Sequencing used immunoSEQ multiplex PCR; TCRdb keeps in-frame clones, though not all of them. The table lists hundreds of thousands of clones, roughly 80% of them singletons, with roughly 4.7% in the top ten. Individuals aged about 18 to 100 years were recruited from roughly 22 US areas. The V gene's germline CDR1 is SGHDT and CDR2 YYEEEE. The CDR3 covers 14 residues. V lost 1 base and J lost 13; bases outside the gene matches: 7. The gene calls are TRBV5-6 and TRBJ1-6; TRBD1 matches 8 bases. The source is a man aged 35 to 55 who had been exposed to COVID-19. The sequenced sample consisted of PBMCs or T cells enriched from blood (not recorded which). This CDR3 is CASSLNRGGLPLHF. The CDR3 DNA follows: TGTGCCAGCAGCTTGAACAGGGGGGGATTGCCCCTCCACTTT.